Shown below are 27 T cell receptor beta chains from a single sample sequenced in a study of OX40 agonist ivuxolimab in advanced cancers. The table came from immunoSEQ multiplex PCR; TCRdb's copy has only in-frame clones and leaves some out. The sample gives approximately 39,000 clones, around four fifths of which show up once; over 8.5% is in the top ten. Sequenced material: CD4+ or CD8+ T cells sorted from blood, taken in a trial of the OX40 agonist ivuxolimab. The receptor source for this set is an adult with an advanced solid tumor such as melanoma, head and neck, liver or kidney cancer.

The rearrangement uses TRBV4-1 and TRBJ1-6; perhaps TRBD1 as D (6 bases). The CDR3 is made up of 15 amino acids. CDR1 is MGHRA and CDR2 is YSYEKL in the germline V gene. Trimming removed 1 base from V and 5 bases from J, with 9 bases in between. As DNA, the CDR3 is TGCGCCAGCAGCCAAGCAGGGGCCAATAATTCACCCCTCCACTTT. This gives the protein CASSQAGANNSPLHF.

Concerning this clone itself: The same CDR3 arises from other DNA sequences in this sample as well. The chain's CDR3 is CASSLSYGYTF. The CDR3 DNA is TGTGCCAGCAGCTTATCGTACGGCTACACCTTC. The rearrangement uses TRBV7-9 and TRBJ1-2; unclear D gene. Germline CDR1 reads SEHNR; CDR2 reads FQNEAQ (reference sequence). This CDR3 has 11 amino acids. Deletions cut 2 bases from V and 8 bases from J, with 6 bases between.

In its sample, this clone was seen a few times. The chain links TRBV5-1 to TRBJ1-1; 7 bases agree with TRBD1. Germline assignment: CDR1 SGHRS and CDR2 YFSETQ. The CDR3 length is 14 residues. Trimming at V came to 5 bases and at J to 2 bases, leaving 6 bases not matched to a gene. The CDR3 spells CASRLTGSNTEAFF. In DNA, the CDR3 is TGCGCCAGCAGGTTGACAGGGTCCAACACTGAAGCTTTCTTT.

The CDR3 nucleotides are TGTGCCAGCAGCTTAAAGGGAAGCCGTTACAATGAGCAGTTCTTC. It encodes CASSLKGSRYNEQFF. This chain connects TRBV11-2 to TRBJ2-1, with D unclear. Trimming stripped 2 bases from V and 4 bases from J, with 12 bases between. The germline gives CDR1 SGHAT, CDR2 FQNNGV. The CDR3 totals 15 residues.

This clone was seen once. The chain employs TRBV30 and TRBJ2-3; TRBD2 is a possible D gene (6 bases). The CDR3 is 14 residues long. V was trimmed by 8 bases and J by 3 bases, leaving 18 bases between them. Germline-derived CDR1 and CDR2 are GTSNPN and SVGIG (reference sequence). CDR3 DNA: TGTGCCCACAGGAGGGGCTCTGTAACAGATACGCAGTATTTT. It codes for CAHRRGSVTDTQYF.

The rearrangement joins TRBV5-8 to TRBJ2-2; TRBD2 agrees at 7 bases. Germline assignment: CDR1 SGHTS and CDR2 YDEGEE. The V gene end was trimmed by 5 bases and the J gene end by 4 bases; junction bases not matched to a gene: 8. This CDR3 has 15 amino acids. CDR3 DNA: TGTGCCAGCAGTACAGCGGGGTGGGTCACCGGGGAGCTGTTTTTT. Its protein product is CASSTAGWVTGELFF.

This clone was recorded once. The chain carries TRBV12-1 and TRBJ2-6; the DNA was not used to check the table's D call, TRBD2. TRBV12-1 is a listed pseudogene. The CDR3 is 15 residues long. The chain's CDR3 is CASSRRSSGANVLTF. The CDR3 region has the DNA TGTGCCAGCAGTCGGAGAAGCTCTGGGGCCAACGTCCTGACTTTC.

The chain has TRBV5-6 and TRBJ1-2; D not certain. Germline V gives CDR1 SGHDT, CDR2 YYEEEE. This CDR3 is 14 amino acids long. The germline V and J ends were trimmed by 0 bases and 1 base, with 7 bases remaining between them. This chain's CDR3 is CASSLEGINYGYTF. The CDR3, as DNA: TGTGCCAGCAGCTTGGAAGGGATTAACTATGGCTACACCTTC.

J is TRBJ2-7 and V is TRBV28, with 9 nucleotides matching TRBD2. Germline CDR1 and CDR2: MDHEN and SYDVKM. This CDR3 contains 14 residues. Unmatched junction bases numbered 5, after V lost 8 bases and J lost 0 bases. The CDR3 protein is CASGRAGGSYEQYF. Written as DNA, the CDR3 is TGTGCCAGCGGGAGAGCGGGGGGCTCCTACGAGCAGTACTTC.

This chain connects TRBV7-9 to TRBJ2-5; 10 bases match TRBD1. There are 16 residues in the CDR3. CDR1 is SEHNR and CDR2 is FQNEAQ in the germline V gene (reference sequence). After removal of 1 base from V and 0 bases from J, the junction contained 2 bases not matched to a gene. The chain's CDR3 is CASSLGTGGYQETQYF. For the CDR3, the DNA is TGTGCCAGCAGCTTAGGGACAGGGGGTTACCAAGAGACCCAGTACTTC.

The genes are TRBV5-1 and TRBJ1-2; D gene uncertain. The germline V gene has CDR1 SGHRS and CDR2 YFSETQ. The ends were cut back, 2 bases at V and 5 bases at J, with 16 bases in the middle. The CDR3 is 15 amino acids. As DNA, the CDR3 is TGCGCCAGCAGCTTAGACGGGCAGCCTAGATATGGCTACACCTTC. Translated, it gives CASSLDGQPRYGYTF.

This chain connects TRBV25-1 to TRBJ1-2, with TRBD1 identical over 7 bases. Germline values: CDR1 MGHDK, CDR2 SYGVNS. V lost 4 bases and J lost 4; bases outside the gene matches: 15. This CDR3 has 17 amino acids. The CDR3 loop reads CASSVLLRGTDSYGYTF. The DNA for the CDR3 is TGTGCCAGCAGTGTACTCCTTCGCGGGACAGATAGCTATGGCTACACCTTC.

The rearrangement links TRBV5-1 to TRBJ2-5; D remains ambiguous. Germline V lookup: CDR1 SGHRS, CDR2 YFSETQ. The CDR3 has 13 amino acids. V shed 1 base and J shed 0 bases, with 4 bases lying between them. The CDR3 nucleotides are TGCGCCAGCAGCTTGTTTGACCAAGAGACCCAGTACTTC. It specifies CASSLFDQETQYF.

CDR3 sequence reads: CASSDPRTPGYEQYF. The CDR3 region has the DNA TGCGCCAGCAGTGACCCTCGGACCCCGGGCTACGAGCAGTACTTC. The chain combines TRBV10-1 with TRBJ2-7; D unclear. V lost 3 bases, J lost 3 bases, and 15 bases lay in between. The CDR3 totals 15 residues. The germline gives CDR1 WNHNN, CDR2 SYGVQD (reference sequence).

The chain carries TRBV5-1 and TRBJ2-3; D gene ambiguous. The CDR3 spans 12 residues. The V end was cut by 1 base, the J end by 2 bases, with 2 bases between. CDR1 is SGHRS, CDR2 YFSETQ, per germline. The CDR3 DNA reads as TGCGCCAGCAGCTTGACCACAGATACGCAGTATTTT. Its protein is CASSLTTDTQYF. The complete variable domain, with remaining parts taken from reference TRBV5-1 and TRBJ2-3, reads KAGVTQTPRYLIKTRGQQVTLSCSPISGHRSVSWYQQTPGQGLQFLFEYFSETQRNKGNFPGRFSGRQFSNSRSEMNVSTLELGDSALYLCASSLTTDTQYFGPGTRLTVL.

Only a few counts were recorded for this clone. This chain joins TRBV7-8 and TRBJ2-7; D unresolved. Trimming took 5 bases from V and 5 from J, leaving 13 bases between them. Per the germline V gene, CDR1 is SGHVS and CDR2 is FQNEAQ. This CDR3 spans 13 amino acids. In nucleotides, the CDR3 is TGTGCCAGCAGCCTCCCTCGTGGTGACGAGCAGTACTTC. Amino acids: CASSLPRGDEQYF.

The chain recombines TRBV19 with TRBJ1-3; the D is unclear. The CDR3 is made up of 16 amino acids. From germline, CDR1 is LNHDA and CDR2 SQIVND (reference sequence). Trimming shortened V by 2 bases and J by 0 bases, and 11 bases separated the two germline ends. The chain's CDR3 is CASSIPGQHSGNTIYF. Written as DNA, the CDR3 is TGTGCCAGTAGTATACCCGGTCAGCACTCTGGAAACACCATATATTTT.

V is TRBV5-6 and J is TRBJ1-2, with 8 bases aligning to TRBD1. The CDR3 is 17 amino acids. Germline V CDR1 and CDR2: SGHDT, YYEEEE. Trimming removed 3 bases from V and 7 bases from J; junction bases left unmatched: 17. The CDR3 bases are TGTGCCAGCAGCTCCATCCAGGACAGGGTAGGATTTGGTGGCTACACCTTC. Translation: CASSSIQDRVGFGGYTF.

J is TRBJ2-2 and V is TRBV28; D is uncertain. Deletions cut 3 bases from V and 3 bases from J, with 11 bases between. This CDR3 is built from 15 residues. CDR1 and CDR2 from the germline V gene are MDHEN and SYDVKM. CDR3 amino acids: CASSFVRAHTGELFF. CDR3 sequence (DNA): TGTGCCAGCAGTTTTGTACGGGCGCACACCGGGGAGCTGTTTTTT.

The CDR3 sequence: CASSLSQFANTGELFF. The DNA of the CDR3 is TGTGCCAGCAGCTTATCCCAGTTTGCGAACACCGGGGAGCTGTTTTTT. V gene TRBV7-3 combines with J gene TRBJ2-2; D not certain. The CDR3 loop spans 16 amino acids. Germline V lookup: CDR1 SGHTA, CDR2 FQGTGA. Trimming stripped 2 bases from V and 0 bases from J, with 10 bases between.

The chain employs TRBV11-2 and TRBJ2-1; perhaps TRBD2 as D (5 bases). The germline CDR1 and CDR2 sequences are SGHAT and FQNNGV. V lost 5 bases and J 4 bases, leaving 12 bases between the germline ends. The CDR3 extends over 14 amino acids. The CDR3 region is CASSPMDSYNEQFF. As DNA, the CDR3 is TGTGCCAGCAGCCCTATGGACTCGTACAATGAGCAGTTCTTC.

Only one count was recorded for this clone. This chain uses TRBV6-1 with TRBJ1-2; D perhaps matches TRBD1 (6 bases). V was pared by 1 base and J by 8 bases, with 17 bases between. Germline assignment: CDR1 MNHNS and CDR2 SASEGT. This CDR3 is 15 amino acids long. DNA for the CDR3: TGTGCCAGCAGTGAAGTAGCGGGGGCGCGGTTAGGCTACACCTTC. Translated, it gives CASSEVAGARLGYTF.

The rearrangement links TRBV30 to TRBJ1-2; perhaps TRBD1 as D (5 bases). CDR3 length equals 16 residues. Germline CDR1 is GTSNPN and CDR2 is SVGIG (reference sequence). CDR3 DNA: TGTGTCTTGTACAACGAAGAAGGGGCAGGCCCCTATGGCTACACCTTC. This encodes CVLYNEEGAGPYGYTF.

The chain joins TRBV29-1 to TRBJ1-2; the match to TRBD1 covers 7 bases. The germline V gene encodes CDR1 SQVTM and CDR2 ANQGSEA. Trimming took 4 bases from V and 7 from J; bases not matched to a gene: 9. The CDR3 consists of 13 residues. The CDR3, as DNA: TGCAGCGTTGTGGACAGGCTTAGGGCTGGCTACACCTTC. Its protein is CSVVDRLRAGYTF.

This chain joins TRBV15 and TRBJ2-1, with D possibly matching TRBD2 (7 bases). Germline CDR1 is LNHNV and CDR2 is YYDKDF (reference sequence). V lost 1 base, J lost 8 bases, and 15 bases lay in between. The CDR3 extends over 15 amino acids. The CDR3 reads CATSRVRGGRYEQFF. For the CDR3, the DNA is TGTGCCACCAGCAGAGTAAGGGGGGGCCGCTATGAGCAGTTCTTC. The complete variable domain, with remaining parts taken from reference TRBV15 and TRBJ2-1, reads DAMVIQNPRYQVTQFGKPVTLSCSQTLNHNVMYWYQQKSSQAPKLLFHYYDKDFNNEADTPDNFQSRRPNTSFCFLDIRSPGLGDTAMYLCATSRVRGGRYEQFFGPGTRLTVL.

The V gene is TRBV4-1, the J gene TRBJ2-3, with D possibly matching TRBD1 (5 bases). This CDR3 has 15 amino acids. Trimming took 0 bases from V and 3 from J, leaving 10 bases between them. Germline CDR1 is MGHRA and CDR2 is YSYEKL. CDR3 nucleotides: TGCGCCAGCAGCCAAGACAGGGTGGCTACAGATACGCAGTATTTT. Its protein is CASSQDRVATDTQYF.

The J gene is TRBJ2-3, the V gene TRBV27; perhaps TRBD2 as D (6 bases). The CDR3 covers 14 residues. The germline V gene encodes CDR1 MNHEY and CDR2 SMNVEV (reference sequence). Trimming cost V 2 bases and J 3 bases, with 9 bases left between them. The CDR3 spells CASSLTRGTDTQYF. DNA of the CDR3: TGTGCCAGCAGTTTAACCCGGGGGACAGATACGCAGTATTTT.